Here is one TCR beta chain with its context. The antigen remains undetermined. A much bigger clone sits one base away, suggesting this may be a read error. The sample comes from a study of spatial heterogeneity in lung cancer. Study-wide context: More beta-chain than alpha-chain sequences were consistently detected. Strong correlation was found between tumor-region TCR transcript counts and a T cell module score from matched bulk RNA-seq. In the raw reads, each unique TCR and UMI combination was present more than ten times on average. Findings and caveats of the study: The number of expanded tumor alpha and beta chains correlated with mutation number.

Trimming took off 3 bases at V and 3 bases at J, with 5 bases between the two ends. This CDR3 region has 13 residues. From germline, CDR1 is KGHDR and CDR2 SFDVKD. TCRdb re-called the 5' RACE reads through MiXCR, storing one row per CDR3 protein. The sample yields 10,000 or so distinct CDR3 sequences, around 11% seen once. Time point described: sample taken at primary tumor resection. Whole RNA was taken from tumor, nontumor lung or frozen PBMC; it was then sequenced unsorted. Sequences were derived from lung tumor tissue, sampled at surgery. The TCR originated in a female donor with early-stage non-small cell lung cancer. V is TRBV24-1 and J is TRBJ2-4; no clear D gene. The CDR3: CATSDPSKNIQYF. CDR3 bases: TGTGCCACCAGTGATCCCAGCAAAAACATTCAGTACTTC.